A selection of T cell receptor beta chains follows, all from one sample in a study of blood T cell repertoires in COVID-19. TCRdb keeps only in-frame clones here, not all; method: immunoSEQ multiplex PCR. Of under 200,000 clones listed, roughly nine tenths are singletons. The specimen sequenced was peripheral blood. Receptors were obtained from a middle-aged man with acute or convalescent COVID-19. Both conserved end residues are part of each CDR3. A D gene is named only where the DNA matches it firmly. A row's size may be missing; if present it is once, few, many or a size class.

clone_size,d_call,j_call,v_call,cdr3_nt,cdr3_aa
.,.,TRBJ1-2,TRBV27,TGTGCCAGCAGTTTAAGGTTCGGGAGGGGCGCCGACTATGGCTACACCTTC,CASSLRFGRGADYGYTF
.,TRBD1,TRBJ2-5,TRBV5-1,TGCGCCAGCAGCCTAGGGACAGAGTACCAAGAGACCCAGTACTTC,CASSLGTEYQETQYF
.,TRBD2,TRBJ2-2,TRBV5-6,TGTGCCAGCAGCAACCTAGCGGGGGGCCTCACCGGGGAGCTGTTTTTT,CASSNLAGGLTGELFF
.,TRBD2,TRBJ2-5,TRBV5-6,TGTGCCAGCAGCTCGGGTCTAGCGGAGGAGACCCAGTACTTC,CASSSGLAEETQYF
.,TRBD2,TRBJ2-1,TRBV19,TGTGCCAGTAGAGCAAGCGGGAACTCCTACAATGAGCAGTTCTTC,CASRASGNSYNEQFF
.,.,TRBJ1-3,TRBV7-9,TGTGCCAGCAGCTTGGAGGGCTCTGGAAACACCATATATTTT,CASSLEGSGNTIYF
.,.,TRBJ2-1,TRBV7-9,TGTGCCAGCCCAGGTAGAAGTTCGGTGAATGAGCAGTTCTTC,CASPGRSSVNEQFF
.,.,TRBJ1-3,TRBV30,TGTGCCTGGAGCCTCGCAGGGGGAAACACCATATATTTT,CAWSLAGGNTIYF
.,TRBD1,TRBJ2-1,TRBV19,TGTGCCAGTAGTATGGGACAGGGCTGGAATGAGCAGTTCTTC,CASSMGQGWNEQFF
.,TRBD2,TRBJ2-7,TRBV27,TGTGCCAGCAGTCCCGGGAGGGCGGGCCACTCCTACGAGCAGTACTTC,CASSPGRAGHSYEQYF
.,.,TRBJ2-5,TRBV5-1,TGCGCCAGCAGCTTGGGCGGGGCGGGAACGGGAGAGACCCAGTACTTC,CASSLGGAGTGETQYF
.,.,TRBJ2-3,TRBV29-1,TGCAGCGTTGAAAGAGACACAGATACGCAGTATTTT,CSVERDTDTQYF
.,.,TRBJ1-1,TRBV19,TGTGCCAGTAGTAACCCAGACAGCTTGAACACTGAAGCTTTCTTT,CASSNPDSLNTEAFF
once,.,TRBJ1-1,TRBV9,TGTGCCAGCAGCGTAGACTCTCGGGGAAGGGCTGAAGCTTTCTTT,CASSVDSRGRAEAFF
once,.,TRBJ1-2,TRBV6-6,TGTGCCAGCAGTTACTCGAACACCTACTATGGCTACACCTTC,CASSYSNTYYGYTF
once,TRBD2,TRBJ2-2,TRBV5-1,TGCGCCGGCAGCTTTCAGACTAGCGGGGACACCGGGGAGCTGTTTTTT,CAGSFQTSGDTGELFF
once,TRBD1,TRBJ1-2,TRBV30,TGTGCCTGGAGTTTGACAGGGAACTATGGCTACACCTTC,CAWSLTGNYGYTF
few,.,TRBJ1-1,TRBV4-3,TGCGCCAGCAGCCAAGAATCGACACCGAACACTGAAGCTTTCTTT,CASSQESTPNTEAFF
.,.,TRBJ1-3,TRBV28,TGTGCCAGCAGTCGCCAGGGCCGCTCTGGAAACACCATATATTTT,CASSRQGRSGNTIYF
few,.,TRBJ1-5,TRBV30,TGTGCCTGGAGTGCTCAGGATCAGCCCCAGCATTTT,CAWSAQDQPQHF
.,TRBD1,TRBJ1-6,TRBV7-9,TGTGCCAGCAGCCCGACAGGGAACTATAATTCACCCCTCCACTTT,CASSPTGNYNSPLHF
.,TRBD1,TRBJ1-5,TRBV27,TGTGCCAGCAGTTGGGACAGGGTCGCTCAGCCCCAGCATTTT,CASSWDRVAQPQHF
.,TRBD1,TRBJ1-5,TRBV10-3,TGTGCCATCAGTGACCCAGGGGGTTATGAAAATCAGCCCCAGCATTTT,CAISDPGGYENQPQHF
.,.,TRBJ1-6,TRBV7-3,TGTGCCAGCAGCCTCGCCTCTCGGGACACTAATTCACCCCTCCACTTT,CASSLASRDTNSPLHF
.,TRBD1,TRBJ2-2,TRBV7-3,TGTGCCAGCAGCGCAACAGGGGGGACCGGGGAGCTGTTTTTT,CASSATGGTGELFF
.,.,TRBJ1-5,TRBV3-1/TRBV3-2,TGTGCCAGCAGCCAGGCCAATCAGCCCCAGCATTTT,CASSQANQPQHF
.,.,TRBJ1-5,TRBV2,TGTGCCAGCAGTATAATGACAGGACTCAATCAGCCCCAGCATTTT,CASSIMTGLNQPQHF
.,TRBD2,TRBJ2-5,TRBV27,TGTGCCAGCACCCCAGGGACTAGCGGGGAACAAGAGACCCAGTACTTC,CASTPGTSGEQETQYF
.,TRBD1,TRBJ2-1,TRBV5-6,TGTGCCAGCAGCTTAAAAACAGGGGGCGTCTACAATGAGCAGTTCTTC,CASSLKTGGVYNEQFF
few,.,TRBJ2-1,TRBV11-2,TGTGCCAGCAGCCTCCGGGACTCCGAGCAGTTCTTC,CASSLRDSEQFF
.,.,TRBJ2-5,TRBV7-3,TGTGCCAGCAGCCCTGGGGGGGGGCAGGAGACCCAGTACTTC,CASSPGGGQETQYF
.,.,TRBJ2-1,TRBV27,TGTGCCAGCAGTTTCCCGGAGGGAGAGGGCAATGAGCAGTTCTTC,CASSFPEGEGNEQFF
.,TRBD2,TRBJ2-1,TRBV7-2,TGTGCCAGCAGCCCTTGGGGGGGGAATTACAATGAGCAGTTCTTC,CASSPWGGNYNEQFF
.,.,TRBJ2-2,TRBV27,TGTGCCAGCAGCTTGCTTACGCCGGGACTTGGGAACACCGGGGAGCTGTTTTTT,CASSLLTPGLGNTGELFF
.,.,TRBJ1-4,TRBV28,TGTGCCAGCAGCAAGGCGGGAGCAACTAATGAAAAACTGTTTTTT,CASSKAGATNEKLFF
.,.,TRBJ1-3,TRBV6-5,TGTGCCAGCAGTCTGAGTCACAGCTCTGGAAACACCATATATTTT,CASSLSHSSGNTIYF
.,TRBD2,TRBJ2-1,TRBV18,TGTGCCAGCTCACCAGCCATGGGACTAGCGGGAGTCGGTGGAGAGAATGAGCAGTTCTTC,CASSPAMGLAGVGGENEQFF
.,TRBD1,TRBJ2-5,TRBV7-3,TGTGCCAGCAGCCCACAGGGGGCAAGCCAAGAGACCCAGTACTTC,CASSPQGASQETQYF
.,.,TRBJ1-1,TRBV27,TGTGCCAGCAGTTTATCCCGAGGGTCTACACTGAACACTGAAGCTTTCTTT,CASSLSRGSTLNTEAFF
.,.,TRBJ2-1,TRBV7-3,TGTGCCAGCAGCCCTAGGAAGACCTCCTACAATGAGCAGTTCTTC,CASSPRKTSYNEQFF
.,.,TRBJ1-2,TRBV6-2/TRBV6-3,TGTGCCAGCAGTTACGAGCAGGGACAACTAAATGGCTACACCTTC,CASSYEQGQLNGYTF